This T cell receptor beta chain was recovered during a study of response to subunit inactivated influenza vaccine. Findings and caveats of the study: A suggestion made by the authors is that each seasonal influenza vaccination recruits few new T cells.

Each CDR3 protein gets one entry after TCRdb re-called the RT-PCR reads with MiXCR. The sample contains more than 700,000 distinct CDR3 sequences, roughly 20% of which appear only once. The table lists this clonotype with a count of one. Its specificity is not known. There are 17 residues in the CDR3. From germline, CDR1 is MNHEY and CDR2 SVGEGT. The ends lost 6 bases at V and 8 bases at J; junction bases unmatched: 17. This specimen was PBMCs from blood, taken 4 to 6 days after vaccination. This chain joins TRBV6-2 or TRBV6-3 and TRBJ2-1; TRBD2 agrees at 9 bases. The TCR sequence derives from a man over 45 who received an inactivated influenza vaccine. The CDR3 here is CASSRAWLAGLGDEQFF. For the CDR3, the DNA is TGTGCCAGCAGCCGAGCTTGGCTAGCGGGGCTTGGGGATGAGCAGTTCTTC.